This paragraph covers one TCR beta chain sequence. Its antigen remains unidentified. Looked up from germline, CDR1 is MNHEY and CDR2 is SVGAGI. V lost 4 bases to trimming and J lost 4 bases; unmatched junction nucleotides: 10. This CDR3 region has 17 residues. These data are taken from a study of T cell repertoires in cytomegalovirus infection. TCRdb processed the reads anew with MiXCR; each CDR3 protein has one entry. The table records some 480,000 distinct CDR3 sequences, around a third of them present only once. Study-wide findings and caveats: The ex vivo response showed dominance by HLA-C-restricted CMV-specific TCR beta clonotypes.

This TCR was sampled from a human donor in good health (CMV status not recorded). Some clones in this sample may be carry-over from other donors' samples. The sequencing used cultured PBMCs, collected from culture after CMV antigen stimulation. This rearrangement joins TRBV6-5 to TRBJ2-2, with 9 bases lining up with TRBD1. DNA for the CDR3: TGTGCCAGCAGTTTCGGGACAGGGACATCGGGCACCGGGGAGCTGTTTTTT. It translates to CASSFGTGTSGTGELFF.